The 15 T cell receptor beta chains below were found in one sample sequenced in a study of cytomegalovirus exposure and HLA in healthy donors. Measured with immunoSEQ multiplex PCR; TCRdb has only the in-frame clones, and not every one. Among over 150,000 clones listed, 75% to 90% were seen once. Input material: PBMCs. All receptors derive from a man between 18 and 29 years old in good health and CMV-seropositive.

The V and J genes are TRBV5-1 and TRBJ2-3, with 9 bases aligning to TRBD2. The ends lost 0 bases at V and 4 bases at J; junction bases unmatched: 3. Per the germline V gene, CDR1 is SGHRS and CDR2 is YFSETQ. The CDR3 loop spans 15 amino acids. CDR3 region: CASSLAVAGADTQYF. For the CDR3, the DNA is TGCGCCAGCAGCTTGGCCGTAGCGGGAGCAGATACGCAGTATTTT.

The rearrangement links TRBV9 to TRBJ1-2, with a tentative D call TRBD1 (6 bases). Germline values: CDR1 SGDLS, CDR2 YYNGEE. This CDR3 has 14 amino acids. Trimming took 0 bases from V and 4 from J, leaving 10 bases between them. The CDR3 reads CASSVEGGIYGYTF. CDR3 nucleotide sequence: TGTGCCAGCAGCGTAGAGGGGGGGATCTATGGCTACACCTTC.

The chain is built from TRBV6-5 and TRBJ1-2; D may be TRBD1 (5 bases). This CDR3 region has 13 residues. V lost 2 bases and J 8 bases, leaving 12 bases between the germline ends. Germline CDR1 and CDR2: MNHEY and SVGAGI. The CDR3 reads CASSYRQGGGYTF. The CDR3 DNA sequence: TGTGCCAGCAGTTACAGGCAGGGAGGAGGCTACACCTTC.

Here the CDR3 DNA reads TGTGCCAGCAGTGGCGAGACAGGGATCGGGGTTCAGCCCCAGCATTTT. Translated: CASSGETGIGVQPQHF. V is TRBV2 and J is TRBJ1-5, with 7 bases fitting TRBD1. V was clipped by 4 bases and J by 6 bases; unmatched bases: 12. The V gene's germline CDR1 is SNHLY and CDR2 FYNNEI. This CDR3 contains 16 residues.

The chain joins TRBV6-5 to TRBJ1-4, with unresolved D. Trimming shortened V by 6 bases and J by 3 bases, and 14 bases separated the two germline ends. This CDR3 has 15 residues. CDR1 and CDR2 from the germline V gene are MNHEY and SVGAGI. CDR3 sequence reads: CASSNTGGANEKLFF. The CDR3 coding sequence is TGTGCCAGCAGCAATACGGGTGGAGCTAATGAAAAACTGTTTTTT.

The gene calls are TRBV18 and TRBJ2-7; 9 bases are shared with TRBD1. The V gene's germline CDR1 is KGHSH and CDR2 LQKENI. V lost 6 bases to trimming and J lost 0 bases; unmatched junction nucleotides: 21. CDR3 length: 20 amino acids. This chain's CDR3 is CASSVLQGAGPIRSSYEQYF. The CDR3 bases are TGTGCCAGCTCCGTACTACAGGGGGCAGGTCCAATCAGGAGCTCCTACGAGCAGTACTTC.

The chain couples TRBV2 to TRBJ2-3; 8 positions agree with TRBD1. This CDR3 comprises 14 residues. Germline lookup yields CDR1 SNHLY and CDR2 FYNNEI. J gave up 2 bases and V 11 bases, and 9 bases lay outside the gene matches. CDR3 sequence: CASGRTGTTDTQYF. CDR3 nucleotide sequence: TGTGCCTCAGGAAGGACAGGGACCACAGATACGCAGTATTTT.

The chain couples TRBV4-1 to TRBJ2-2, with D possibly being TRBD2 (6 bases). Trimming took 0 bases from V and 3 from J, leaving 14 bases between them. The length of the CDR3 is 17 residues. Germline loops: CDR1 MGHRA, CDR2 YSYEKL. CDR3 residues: CASSQDEETSYTGELFF. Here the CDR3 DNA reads TGCGCCAGCAGCCAAGATGAGGAGACTAGTTACACCGGGGAGCTGTTTTTT.

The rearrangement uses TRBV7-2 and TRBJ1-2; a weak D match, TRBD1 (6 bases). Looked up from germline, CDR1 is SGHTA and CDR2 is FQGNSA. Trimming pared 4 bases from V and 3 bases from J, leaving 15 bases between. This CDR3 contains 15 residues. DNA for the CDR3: TGTGCCAGCAGCTGGGAGGGTAGGACAGACTATGGCTACACCTTC. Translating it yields CASSWEGRTDYGYTF.

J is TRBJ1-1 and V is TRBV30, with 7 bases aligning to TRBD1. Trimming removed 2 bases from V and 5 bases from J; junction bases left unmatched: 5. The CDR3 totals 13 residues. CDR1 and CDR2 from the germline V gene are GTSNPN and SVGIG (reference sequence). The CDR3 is CAWSTGARTEAFF. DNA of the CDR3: TGTGCCTGGAGTACAGGGGCGCGAACTGAAGCTTTCTTT.

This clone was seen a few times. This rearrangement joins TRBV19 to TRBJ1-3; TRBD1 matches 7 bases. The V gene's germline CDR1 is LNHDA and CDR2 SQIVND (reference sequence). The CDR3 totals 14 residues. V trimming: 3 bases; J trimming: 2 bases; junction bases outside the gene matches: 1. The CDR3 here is CASSIGTAGNTIYF. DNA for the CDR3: TGTGCCAGTAGTATTGGGACAGCTGGAAACACCATATATTTT.

The CDR3 nucleotides are TGTGCCAGCAGTTTGGTGGGTGGGGCGGGGAGGACCTACGAGCAGTACTTC. Encoded protein: CASSLVGGAGRTYEQYF. The V and J genes are TRBV28 and TRBJ2-7; TRBD2 is a possible D gene (6 bases). The CDR3 is made up of 17 amino acids. The germline V gene has CDR1 MDHEN and CDR2 SYDVKM. Trimming left V 3 bases short and J 2 bases short, with 20 bases between.

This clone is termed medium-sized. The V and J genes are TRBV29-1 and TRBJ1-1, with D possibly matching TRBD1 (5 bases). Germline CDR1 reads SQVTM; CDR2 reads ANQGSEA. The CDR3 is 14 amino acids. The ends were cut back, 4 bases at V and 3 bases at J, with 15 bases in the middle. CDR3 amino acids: CSVGDAGGYTEAFF. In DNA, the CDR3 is TGCAGCGTTGGGGACGCTGGGGGGTACACTGAAGCTTTCTTT.

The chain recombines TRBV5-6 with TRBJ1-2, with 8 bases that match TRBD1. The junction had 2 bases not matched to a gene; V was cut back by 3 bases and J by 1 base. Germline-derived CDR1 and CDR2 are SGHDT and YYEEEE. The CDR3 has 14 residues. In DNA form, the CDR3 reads TGTGCCAGCAGCTGGGACAGGCTTAACTATGGCTACACCTTC. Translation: CASSWDRLNYGYTF.

CDR3 bases: TGTGCCAGCAGCGTAGGGGCGTTGGGCTACACCTTC. It specifies CASSVGALGYTF. This sequence joins TRBV9 and TRBJ1-2, with no clear D. The V end was cut by 0 bases, the J end by 8 bases, with 8 bases between. Germline V gene lookup returns CDR1 SGDLS and CDR2 YYNGEE. The CDR3 spans 12 residues.